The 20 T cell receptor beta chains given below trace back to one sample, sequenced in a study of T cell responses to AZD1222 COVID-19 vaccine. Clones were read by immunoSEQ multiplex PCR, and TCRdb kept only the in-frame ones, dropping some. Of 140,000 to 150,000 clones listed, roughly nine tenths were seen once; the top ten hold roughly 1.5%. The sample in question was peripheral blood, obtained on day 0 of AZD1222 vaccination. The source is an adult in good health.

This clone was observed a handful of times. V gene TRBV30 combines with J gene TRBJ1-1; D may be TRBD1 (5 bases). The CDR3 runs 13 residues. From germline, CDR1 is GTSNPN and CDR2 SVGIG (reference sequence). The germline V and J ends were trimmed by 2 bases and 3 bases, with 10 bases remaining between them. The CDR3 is CAWSWGFDTEAFF. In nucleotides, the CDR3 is TGTGCCTGGAGTTGGGGGTTCGACACTGAAGCTTTCTTT.

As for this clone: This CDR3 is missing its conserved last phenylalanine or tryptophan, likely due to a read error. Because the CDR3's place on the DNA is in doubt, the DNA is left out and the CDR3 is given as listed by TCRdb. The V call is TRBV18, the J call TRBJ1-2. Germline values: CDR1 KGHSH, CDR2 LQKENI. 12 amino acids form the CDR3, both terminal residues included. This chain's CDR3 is CASSPFGETLNV.

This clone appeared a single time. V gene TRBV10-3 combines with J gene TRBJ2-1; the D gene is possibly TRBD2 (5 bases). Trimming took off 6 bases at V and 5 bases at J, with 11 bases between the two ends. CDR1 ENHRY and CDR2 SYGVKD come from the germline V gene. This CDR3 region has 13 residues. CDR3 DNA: TGTGCCATCAGAGGACTTACTCACAATGAGCAGTTCTTC. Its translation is CAIRGLTHNEQFF.

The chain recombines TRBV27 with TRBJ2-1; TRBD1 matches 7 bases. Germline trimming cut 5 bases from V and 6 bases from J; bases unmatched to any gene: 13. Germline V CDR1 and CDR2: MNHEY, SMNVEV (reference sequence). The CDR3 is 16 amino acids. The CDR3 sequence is CASSTNRDSVGNEQFF. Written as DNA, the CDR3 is TGTGCCAGCAGTACGAACCGGGACAGTGTGGGCAATGAGCAGTTCTTC.

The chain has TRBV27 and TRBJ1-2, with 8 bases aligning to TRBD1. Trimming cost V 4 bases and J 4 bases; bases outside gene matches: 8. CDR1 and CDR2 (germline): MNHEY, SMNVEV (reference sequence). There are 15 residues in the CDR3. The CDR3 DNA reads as TGTGCCAGCAGTTCAACTCGGACAGGGAGCTATGGCTACACCTTC. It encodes CASSSTRTGSYGYTF.

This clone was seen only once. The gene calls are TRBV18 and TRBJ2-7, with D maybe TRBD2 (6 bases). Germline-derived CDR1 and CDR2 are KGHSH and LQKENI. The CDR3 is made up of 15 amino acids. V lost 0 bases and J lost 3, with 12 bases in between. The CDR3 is CASSPPTGTHYEQYF. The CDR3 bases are TGTGCCAGCTCACCACCTACCGGGACTCACTACGAGCAGTACTTC. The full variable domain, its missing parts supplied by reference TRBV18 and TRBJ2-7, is NAGVMQNPRHLVRRRGQEARLRCSPMKGHSHVYWYRQLPEEGLKFMVYLQKENIIDESGMPKERFSAEFPKEGPSILRIQQVVRGDSAAYFCASSPPTGTHYEQYFGPGTRLTVT.

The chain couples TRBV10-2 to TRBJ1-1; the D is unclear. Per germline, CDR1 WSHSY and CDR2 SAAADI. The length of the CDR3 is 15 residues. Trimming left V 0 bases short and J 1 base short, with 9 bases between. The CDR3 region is CASSESRVWNTEAFF. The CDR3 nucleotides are TGCGCCAGCAGTGAGTCTAGGGTATGGAACACTGAAGCTTTCTTT.

The CDR3 DNA is TGTGCCAGTAGTGCCACCCGGACGGCTTTATATAATTCACCCCTCCACTTT. Encoded protein: CASSATRTALYNSPLHF. The V gene is TRBV19, the J gene TRBJ1-6, with D unclear. Trimming pared 5 bases from V and 4 bases from J, leaving 18 bases between. In germline, CDR1 is LNHDA, CDR2 SQIVND (reference sequence). This CDR3 is 17 amino acids long.

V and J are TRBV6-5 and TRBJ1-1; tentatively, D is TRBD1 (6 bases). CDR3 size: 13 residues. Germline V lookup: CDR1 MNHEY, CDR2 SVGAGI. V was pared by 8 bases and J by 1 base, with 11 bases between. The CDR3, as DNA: TGTGCCAGCTACAGGGTAGGGAACACTGAAGCTTTCTTT. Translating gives CASYRVGNTEAFF.

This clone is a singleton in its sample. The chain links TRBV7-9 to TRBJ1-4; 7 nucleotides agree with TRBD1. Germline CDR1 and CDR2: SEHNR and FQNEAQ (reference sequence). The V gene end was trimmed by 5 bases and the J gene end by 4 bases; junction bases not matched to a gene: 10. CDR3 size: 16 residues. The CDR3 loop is CASSLYRDRHNEKLFF. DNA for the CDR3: TGTGCCAGCAGCCTTTACCGGGACAGACATAATGAAAAACTGTTTTTT.

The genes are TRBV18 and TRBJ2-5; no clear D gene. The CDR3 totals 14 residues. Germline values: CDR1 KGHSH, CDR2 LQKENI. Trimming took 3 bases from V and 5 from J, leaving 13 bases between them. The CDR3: CASSPSLAQETQYF. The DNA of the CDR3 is TGTGCCAGCTCACCCTCCTTGGCCCAGGAGACCCAGTACTTC.

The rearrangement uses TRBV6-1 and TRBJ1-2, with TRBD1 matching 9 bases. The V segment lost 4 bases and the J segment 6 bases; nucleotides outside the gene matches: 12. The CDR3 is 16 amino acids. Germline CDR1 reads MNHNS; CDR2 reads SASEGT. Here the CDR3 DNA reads TGTGCCAGCAGTGCCTGGCACTGGGACAGGGAGAATGGCTACACCTTC. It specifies CASSAWHWDRENGYTF.

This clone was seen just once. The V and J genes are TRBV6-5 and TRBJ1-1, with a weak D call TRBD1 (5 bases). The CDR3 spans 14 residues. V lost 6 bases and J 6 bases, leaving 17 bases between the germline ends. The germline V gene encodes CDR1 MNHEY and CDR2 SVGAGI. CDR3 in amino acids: CASSLTLRDPEAFF. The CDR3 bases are TGTGCCAGCAGCCTTACGTTACGGGACCCTGAAGCTTTCTTT.

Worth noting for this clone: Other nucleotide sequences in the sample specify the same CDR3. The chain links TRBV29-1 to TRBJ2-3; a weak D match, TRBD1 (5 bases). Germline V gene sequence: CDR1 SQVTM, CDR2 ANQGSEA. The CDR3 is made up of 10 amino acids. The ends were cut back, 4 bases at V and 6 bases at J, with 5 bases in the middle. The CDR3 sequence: CSVGQDTQYF. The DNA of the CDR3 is TGCAGCGTTGGACAGGATACGCAGTATTTT.

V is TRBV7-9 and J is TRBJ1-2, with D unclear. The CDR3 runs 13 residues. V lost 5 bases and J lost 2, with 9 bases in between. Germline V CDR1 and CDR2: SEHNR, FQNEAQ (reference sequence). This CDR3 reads CASSQTENYGYTF. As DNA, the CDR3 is TGTGCCAGCAGCCAGACTGAAAACTATGGCTACACCTTC.

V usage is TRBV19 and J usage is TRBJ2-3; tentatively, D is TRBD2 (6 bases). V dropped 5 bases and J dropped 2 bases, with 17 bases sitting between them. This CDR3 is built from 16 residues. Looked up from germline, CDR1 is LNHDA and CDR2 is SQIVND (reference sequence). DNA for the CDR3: TGTGCCAGTAGTTGGGGTTTAGCGGCCCCCACAGATACGCAGTATTTT. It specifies CASSWGLAAPTDTQYF. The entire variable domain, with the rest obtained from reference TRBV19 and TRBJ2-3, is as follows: DGGITQSPKYLFRKEGQNVTLSCEQNLNHDAMYWYRQDPGQGLRLIYYSQIVNDFQKGDIAEGYSVSREKKESFPLTVTSAQKNPTAFYLCASSWGLAAPTDTQYFGPGTRLTVL.

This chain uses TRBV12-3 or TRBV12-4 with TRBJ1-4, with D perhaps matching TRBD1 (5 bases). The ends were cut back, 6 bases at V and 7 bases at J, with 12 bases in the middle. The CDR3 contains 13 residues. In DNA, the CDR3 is TGTGCCAGCAGCAGGGAAGTGGGTGAAAAACTGTTTTTT. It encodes CASSREVGEKLFF.

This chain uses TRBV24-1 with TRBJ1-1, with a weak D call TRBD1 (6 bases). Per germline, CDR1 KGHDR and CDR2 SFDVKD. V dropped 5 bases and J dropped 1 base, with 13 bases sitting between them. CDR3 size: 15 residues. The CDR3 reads CATSATGHGNTEAFF. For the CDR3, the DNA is TGTGCCACCAGTGCGACGGGACACGGGAACACTGAAGCTTTCTTT.

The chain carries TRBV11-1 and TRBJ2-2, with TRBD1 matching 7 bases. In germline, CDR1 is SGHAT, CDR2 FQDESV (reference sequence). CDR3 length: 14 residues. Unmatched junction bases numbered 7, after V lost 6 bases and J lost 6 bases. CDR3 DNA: TGTGCCAGCAGTAACAGGGGTGTATCCGGGGAGCTGTTTTTT. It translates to CASSNRGVSGELFF.

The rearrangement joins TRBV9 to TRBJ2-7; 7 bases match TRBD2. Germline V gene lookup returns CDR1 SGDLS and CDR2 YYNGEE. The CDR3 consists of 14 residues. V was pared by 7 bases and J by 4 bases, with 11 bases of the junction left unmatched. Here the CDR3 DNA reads TGTGCCAGCTCCAAGGTGCGGGGGATTTACGAGCAGTACTTC. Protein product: CASSKVRGIYEQYF.